The 17 T cell receptor beta chains listed next were all sequenced from one sample in a study of T-cell reconstitution after alpha-beta-depleted transplantation in children (dated by TCRdb to 2015 to 2016). The sample's treatment or condition label, in plain terms: allogeneic hematopoietic cell transplantation with graft depleted of TCRalphabeta T cells and CD19 B cells. The protocol used for the library was PCR. The sample was run on an Illumina HiSeq 2500. TCR library preparation used molecular barcoding, with unique molecular identifiers applied to normalize quantification of the TCRbeta repertoire. TCRdb applied fastp at Q25 and MiXCR to the public reads, then kept only in-frame beta chains. Rows with a matching CDR3 protein are joined into one entry that keeps the most common DNA and genes. The sample profile shows 800,000 to 1,000,000 distinct CDR3 sequences; around 30% of them were found once. The leading ten clones occupy roughly 27% of the sample.

The specimen was PBMCs, mostly from graft donor cells, collected 360 days after TCRalphabeta/CD19-depleted stem cell transplant. All receptors derive from a boy less than two years old who had a stem cell transplant for SCID, so the T cells may come from the graft donor.

Only a few counts were recorded for this clonotype. V and J are TRBV5-1 and TRBJ2-7; no clear D. The CDR3 length is 14 residues. Germline CDR1 is SGHRS and CDR2 is YFSETQ. The V end lost 0 bases, the J end lost 0 bases, and 7 bases lay between the germline ends. The chain's CDR3 is CASSLERSSYEQYF. The CDR3 DNA follows: TGCGCCAGCAGCTTGGAGCGTAGCTCCTACGAGCAGTACTTC.

This clonotype was seen more than once but under ten times. The V call is TRBV11-2, the J call TRBJ2-5; D may be TRBD1 (6 bases). The CDR3 spans 15 residues. Trimming cost V 6 bases and J 4 bases, with 18 bases left between them. CDR1 and CDR2 from the germline V gene are SGHAT and FQNNGV. The CDR3 DNA follows: TGTGCCAGCAGAGTAGGAACAGGGTGGTCAGAGACCCAGTACTTC. Protein product: CASRVGTGWSETQYF. The whole variable domain, filled in from reference TRBV11-2 and TRBJ2-5, reads EAGVAQSPRYKIIEKRQSVAFWCNPISGHATLYWYQQILGQGPKLLIQFQNNGVVDDSQLPKDRFSAERLKGVDSTLKIQPAKLEDSAVYLCASRVGTGWSETQYFGPGTRLLVL.

Only a few counts were recorded for this clonotype. The V call is TRBV20-1, the J call TRBJ2-7; 7 bases line up with TRBD1. Germline loops: CDR1 DFQATT, CDR2 SNEGSKA (reference sequence). J lost 0 bases, V lost 3 bases, and 8 bases had no gene match. The CDR3 is 15 residues long. This chain's CDR3 is CSARDTTGSSYEQYF. In nucleotides, the CDR3 is TGCAGTGCTAGGGATACGACAGGGAGCTCCTACGAGCAGTACTTC.

The CDR3 here is CASRGILRTDTQYF. The CDR3 coding sequence is TGTGCCAGCAGGGGTATCCTCAGGACAGATACGCAGTATTTT. The V call is TRBV6-2 or TRBV6-3, the J call TRBJ2-3; D is ambiguous. V gave up 6 bases and J gave up 3 bases, with 13 bases separating them. Germline CDR1 MNHEY, CDR2 SVGEGT. The CDR3 sequence is 14 residues long.

This clonotype has a count of ten or more. This rearrangement joins TRBV12-3 or TRBV12-4 to TRBJ2-5; 8 bases map to TRBD2. The CDR3 runs to 15 residues. The trim removed 8 bases at V and 5 bases at J, leaving 13 bases unmatched. The CDR3 sequence: CASSKKGLGLETQYF. CDR3 nucleotide sequence: TGTGCCAGCTCTAAAAAGGGACTAGGTTTGGAGACCCAGTACTTC.

This clonotype was recorded a few times. The chain couples TRBV24-1 to TRBJ2-1; TRBD1 agrees at 9 bases. CDR1 is KGHDR, CDR2 SFDVKD, per germline. This CDR3 has 15 residues. V dropped 6 bases and J dropped 1; count of bases not matched to a gene: 3. The CDR3: CATSSGTGSYNEQFF. In nucleotides, the CDR3 is TGTGCCACCAGTTCCGGGACAGGGTCCTACAATGAGCAGTTCTTC.

The chain combines TRBV6-1 with TRBJ2-5; a weak D match, TRBD2 (6 bases). Germline assignment: CDR1 MNHNS and CDR2 SASEGT. V lost 6 bases and J lost 1, with 9 bases in between. The CDR3 extends over 13 amino acids. CDR3 sequence reads: CASSGTFQETQYF. CDR3 in DNA: TGTGCCAGCAGCGGGACTTTCCAAGAGACCCAGTACTTC.

A few counts support this clonotype. The rearrangement joins TRBV7-3 to TRBJ2-7, with D tentatively TRBD1 (5 bases). Germline V CDR1 and CDR2: SGHTA, FQGTGA. The CDR3 totals 15 residues. V was cut by 5 bases and J by 0 bases, with 14 bases left in between. This CDR3 is CASSRMWGSSYEQYF. The CDR3 DNA is TGTGCCAGCAGCAGAATGTGGGGCAGCTCCTACGAGCAGTACTTC.

This clonotype was seen a few times. CDR3 DNA sequence: TGTGCCAGCAGCCTCCGGAGAAAGTCAGATACGCAGTATTTT. Its protein is CASSLRRKSDTQYF. The rearrangement links TRBV13 to TRBJ2-3; D not certain. V dropped 5 bases and J dropped 4 bases, with 13 bases sitting between them. This CDR3 contains 14 residues. Germline-derived CDR1 and CDR2 are PRHDT and FYEKMQ (reference sequence).

The chain recombines TRBV10-3 with TRBJ2-7; D remains ambiguous. V dropped 3 bases and J dropped 9 bases, with 12 bases sitting between them. This CDR3 is built from 12 residues. Germline V CDR1 and CDR2: ENHRY, SYGVKD. CDR3 sequence (DNA): TGTGCCATCAGTGATAACCATGGGCGGCAGTACTTC. Translating gives CAISDNHGRQYF.

This clonotype was found a few times. This chain connects TRBV10-3 to TRBJ2-2; 8 bases line up with TRBD1. The junction had 8 bases not matched to a gene; V was cut back by 5 bases and J by 6 bases. The CDR3 loop spans 15 amino acids. Germline CDR1 and CDR2: ENHRY and SYGVKD. The CDR3 loop reads CAISPDRDGPGELFF. The CDR3 nucleotides read TGTGCCATCAGTCCGGACAGGGATGGGCCCGGGGAGCTGTTTTTT.

The chain joins TRBV6-1 to TRBJ2-7; D not resolved. Germline V gives CDR1 MNHNS, CDR2 SASEGT. Trimming removed 4 bases from V and 2 bases from J, with 9 bases in between. This CDR3 has 13 residues. The CDR3 loop is CASSGLFPYEQYF. CDR3 DNA: TGTGCCAGCAGTGGCTTATTTCCCTACGAGCAGTACTTC.

This clonotype has only a few counts. The chain couples TRBV28 to TRBJ2-1; weak D call: TRBD1 (6 bases). The V end lost 8 bases, the J end lost 7 bases, and 15 bases lay between the germline ends. Germline V gene data show CDR1 as MDHEN and CDR2 as SYDVKM. This CDR3 comprises 13 residues. The CDR3 loop reads CASGGKVRNEQFF. DNA for the CDR3: TGTGCCAGCGGGGGCAAGGTCCGAAATGAGCAGTTCTTC.

The chain has TRBV9 and TRBJ2-3; D possibly matches TRBD1 or TRBD2 (5 bases each). Between the trimmed V and J ends, which lost 2 bases and 2 bases, there was a span of 9 bases. Germline V lookup: CDR1 SGDLS, CDR2 YYNGEE. CDR3 length: 14 amino acids. The CDR3 nucleotides are TGTGCCAGCAGCGTTGGGACGGTCACAGATACGCAGTATTTT. Protein: CASSVGTVTDTQYF.

The J gene is TRBJ1-1, the V gene TRBV5-6; D not resolved. Germline CDR1 SGHDT, CDR2 YYEEEE. V was pared by 4 bases and J by 0 bases, with 13 bases between. The CDR3 spans 15 residues. The CDR3 DNA reads as TGTGCCAGCAGCCCGATGGGCAAGATGAACACTGAAGCTTTCTTT. This encodes CASSPMGKMNTEAFF.

This clonotype was observed a handful of times. CDR3 residues: CATRTAFTGELFF. CDR3 nucleotides: TGTGCCACCCGGACAGCGTTCACCGGGGAGCTGTTTTTT. The rearrangement links TRBV2 to TRBJ2-2; weak D call: TRBD1 (6 bases). This CDR3 region has 13 residues. V was clipped by 10 bases and J by 4 bases, with 13 bases between them. CDR1 is SNHLY, CDR2 FYNNEI, per germline. The full variable domain, rest sourced from reference TRBV2 and TRBJ2-2, is EPEVTQTPSHQVTQMGQEVILRCVPISNHLYFYWYRQILGQKVEFLVSFYNNEISEKSEIFDDQFSVERPDGSNFTLKIRSTKLEDSAMYFCATRTAFTGELFFGEGSRLTVL.

This chain joins TRBV27 and TRBJ1-1, with unresolved D. V gave up 5 bases and J gave up 3 bases, with 13 bases separating them. The CDR3 covers 14 residues. Germline V gives CDR1 MNHEY, CDR2 SMNVEV (reference sequence). DNA for the CDR3: TGTGCCAGCAGTCCTTCGTGGTGGGACACTGAAGCTTTCTTT. This encodes CASSPSWWDTEAFF.